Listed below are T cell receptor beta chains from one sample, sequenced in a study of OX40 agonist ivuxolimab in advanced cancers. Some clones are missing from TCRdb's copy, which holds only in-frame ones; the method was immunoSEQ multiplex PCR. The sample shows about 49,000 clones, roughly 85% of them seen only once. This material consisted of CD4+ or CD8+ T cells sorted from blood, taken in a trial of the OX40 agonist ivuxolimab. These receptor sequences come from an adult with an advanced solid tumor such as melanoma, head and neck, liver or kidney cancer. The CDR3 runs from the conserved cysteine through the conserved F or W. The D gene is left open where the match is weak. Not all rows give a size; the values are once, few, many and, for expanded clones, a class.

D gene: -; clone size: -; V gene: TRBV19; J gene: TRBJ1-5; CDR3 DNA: TGTGCCAGTAGTATCGGGCATTATAGCAATCAGCCCCAGCATTTT; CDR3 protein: CASSIGHYSNQPQHF
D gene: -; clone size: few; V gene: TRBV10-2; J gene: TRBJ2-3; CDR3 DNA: TGCGCCAGCCAGTGGGGCACAGATACGCAGTATTTT; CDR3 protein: CASQWGTDTQYF
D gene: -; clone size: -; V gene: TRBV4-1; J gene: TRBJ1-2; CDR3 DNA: TGCGCCAGCACCCAACTGACGGAGACGCGAAACTATGGCTACACCTTC; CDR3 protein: CASTQLTETRNYGYTF
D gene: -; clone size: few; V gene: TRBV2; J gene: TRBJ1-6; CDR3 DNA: TGTGCCAGCACACAGAGTCCTAATTCACCCCTCCACTTT; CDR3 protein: CASTQSPNSPLHF
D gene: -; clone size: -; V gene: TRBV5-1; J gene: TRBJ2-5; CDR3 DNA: TGCGCCAGCAGCTTGATTCCCGGGCAAGAGACCCAGTACTTC; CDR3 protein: CASSLIPGQETQYF
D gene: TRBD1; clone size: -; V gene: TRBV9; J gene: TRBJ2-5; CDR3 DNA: TGTGCCAGCAGCGTGACAGGGGGAGCAGAGACCCAGTACTTC; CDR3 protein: CASSVTGGAETQYF
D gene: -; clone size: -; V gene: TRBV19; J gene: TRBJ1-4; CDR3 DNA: TGTGCCAGTACCGAGGGGGGGATCGATGAAAAACTGTTTTTT; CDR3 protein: CASTEGGIDEKLFF
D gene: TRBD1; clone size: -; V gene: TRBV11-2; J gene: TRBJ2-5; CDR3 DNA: TGTGCCAGCAGCTTATCATGGACAGGGGCGGATCAAGAGACCCAGTACTTC; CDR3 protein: CASSLSWTGADQETQYF
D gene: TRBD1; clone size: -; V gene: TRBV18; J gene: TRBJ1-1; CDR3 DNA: TGTGCCAGCTCACCGACAGGGGATGGCACTGAAGCTTTCTTT; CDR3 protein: CASSPTGDGTEAFF
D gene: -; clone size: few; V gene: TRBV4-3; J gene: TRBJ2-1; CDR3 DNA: TGCGCCAGCAGCTGGGGAACAGGGTCCTACAATGAGCAGTTCTTC; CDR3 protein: CASSWGTGSYNEQFF
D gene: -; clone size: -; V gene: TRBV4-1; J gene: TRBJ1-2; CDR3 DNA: TGCGCCAGCAGCCAAGATAGGACAAGCAACTATGGCTACACCTTC; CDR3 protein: CASSQDRTSNYGYTF
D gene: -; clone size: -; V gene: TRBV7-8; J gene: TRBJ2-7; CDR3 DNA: TGTGCCAGCAGCCCACGACAAACCTCCTACGAGCAGTACTTC; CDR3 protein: CASSPRQTSYEQYF
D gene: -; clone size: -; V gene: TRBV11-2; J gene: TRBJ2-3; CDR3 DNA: TGTGCCAGCAGCTCCCATGGGACCCTCACAGATACGCAGTATTTT; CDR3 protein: CASSSHGTLTDTQYF
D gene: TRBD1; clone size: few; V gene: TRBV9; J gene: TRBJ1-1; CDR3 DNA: TGTGCCAGCAGCTCCCGGACAGGGGGGAACACTGAAGCTTTCTTT; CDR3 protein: CASSSRTGGNTEAFF
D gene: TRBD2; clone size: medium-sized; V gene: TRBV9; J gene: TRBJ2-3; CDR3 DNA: TGTGCCAGCAGCCCTGGTGGTAGCGGGAGATTAACAGATACGCAGTATTTT; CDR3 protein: CASSPGGSGRLTDTQYF
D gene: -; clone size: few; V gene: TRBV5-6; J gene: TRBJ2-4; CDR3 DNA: TGTGCCAGCAGCTCCTTAGCGGCCCTAGCCAAAAACATTCAGTACTTC; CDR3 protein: CASSSLAALAKNIQYF
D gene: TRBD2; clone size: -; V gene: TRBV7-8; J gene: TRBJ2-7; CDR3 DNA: TGTGCCAGCAGCCTCACCTCGGGGGGTAGCAACGAGCAGTACTTC; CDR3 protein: CASSLTSGGSNEQYF
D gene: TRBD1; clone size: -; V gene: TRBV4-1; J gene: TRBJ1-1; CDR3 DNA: TGCGCCAGCAGCCGGTTTATCGGGGACAGGGTGGGAAACACTGAAGCTTTCTTT; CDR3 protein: CASSRFIGDRVGNTEAFF
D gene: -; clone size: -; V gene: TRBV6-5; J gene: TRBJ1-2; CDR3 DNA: TGTGCCAGCAGTCCCCGACGGCTTCAATATGGCTACACCTTC; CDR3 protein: CASSPRRLQYGYTF
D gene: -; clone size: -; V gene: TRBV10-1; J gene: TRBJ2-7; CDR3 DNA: TGCGCCAGCAGTGCCCCCACAAATTCACATCCGGTTATGCCCTACGAGCAGTACTTC; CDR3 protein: CASSAPTNSHPVMPYEQYF
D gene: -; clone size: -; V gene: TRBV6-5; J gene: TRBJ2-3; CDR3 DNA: TGTGCCAGCAGTGGGGGGGCCGGGGATACGCAGTATTTT; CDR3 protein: CASSGGAGDTQYF
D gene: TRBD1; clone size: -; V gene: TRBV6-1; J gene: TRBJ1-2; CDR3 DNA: TGTGCCACAAAGCGGGACAGGGAGGGTAGTGGCTACACCTTC; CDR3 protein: CATKRDREGSGYTF
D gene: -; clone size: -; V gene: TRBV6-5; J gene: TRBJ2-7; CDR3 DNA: TGTGCCAGCAGACTTAAAGGAGGCTACGAGCAGTACTTC; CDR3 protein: CASRLKGGYEQYF
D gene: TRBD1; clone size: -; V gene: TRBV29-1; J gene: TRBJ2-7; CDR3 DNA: TGCAGCGTTGAAGATCTCGGGACAGGGACCTACGAGCAGTACTTC; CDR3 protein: CSVEDLGTGTYEQYF
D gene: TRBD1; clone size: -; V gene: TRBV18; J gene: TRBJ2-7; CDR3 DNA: TGTGCCAGCTCACTAGGGACAGAGGACGAGCAGTACTTC; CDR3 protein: CASSLGTEDEQYF
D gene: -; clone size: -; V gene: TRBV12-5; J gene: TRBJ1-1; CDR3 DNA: TGTGCTAGTGGTTTGGGGGATCCTGGAAACACTGAAGCTTTCTTT; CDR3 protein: CASGLGDPGNTEAFF
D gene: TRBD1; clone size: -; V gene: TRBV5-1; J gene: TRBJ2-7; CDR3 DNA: TGCGCCAGCAGCCGCCCGGGACAGGGCTACGAGCAGTACTTC; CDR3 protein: CASSRPGQGYEQYF
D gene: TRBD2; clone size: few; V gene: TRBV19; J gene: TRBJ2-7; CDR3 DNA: TGTGCCAGTATGGGGACTAGCGGTGCGGGTGAGCAGTACTTC; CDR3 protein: CASMGTSGAGEQYF
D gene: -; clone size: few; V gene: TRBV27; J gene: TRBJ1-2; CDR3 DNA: TGTGCCAGCAGTGGGGCTTACTATGGCTACACCTTC; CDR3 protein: CASSGAYYGYTF
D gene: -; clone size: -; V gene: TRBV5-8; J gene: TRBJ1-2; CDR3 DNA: TGTGCCAGCAGCTTGGGTCGGCACAGGGTTGACGGCTACACCTTC; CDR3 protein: CASSLGRHRVDGYTF
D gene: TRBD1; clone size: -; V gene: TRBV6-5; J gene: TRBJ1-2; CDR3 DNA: TGTGCCAGCAGTCTTGAATGGACAGGGTATGGCTACACCTTC; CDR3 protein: CASSLEWTGYGYTF
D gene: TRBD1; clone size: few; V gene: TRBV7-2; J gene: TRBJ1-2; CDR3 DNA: TGTGCCAGCAGCCGAGACAGGGGGGTCTATGGCTACACCTTC; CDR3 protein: CASSRDRGVYGYTF
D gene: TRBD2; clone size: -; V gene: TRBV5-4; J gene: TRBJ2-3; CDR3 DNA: TGTGCCAGCGGTTTGGACGGGAGGCTCGCAGATACGCAGTATTTT; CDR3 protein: CASGLDGRLADTQYF
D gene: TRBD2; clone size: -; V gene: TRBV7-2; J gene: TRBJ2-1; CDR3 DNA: TGTGCCAGCAGCTGGGGCGGGGGTGAGCAGTTCTTC; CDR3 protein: CASSWGGGEQFF
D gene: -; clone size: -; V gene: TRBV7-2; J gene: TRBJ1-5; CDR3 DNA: TGTGCCAGCAGCTTCCGGAGGTCGGATCAGCCCCAGCATTTT; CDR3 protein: CASSFRRSDQPQHF
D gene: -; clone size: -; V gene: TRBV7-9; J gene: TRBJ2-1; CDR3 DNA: TGTGCCAGCAGCGGGGGGCAGGGCTCCTACAATGAGCAGTTCTTC; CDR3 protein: CASSGGQGSYNEQFF
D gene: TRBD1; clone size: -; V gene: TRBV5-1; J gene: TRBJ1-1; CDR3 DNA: TGCGCCAGCAGCTCGCCCAGGGGGCAGGCTGAAGCTTTCTTT; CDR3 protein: CASSSPRGQAEAFF
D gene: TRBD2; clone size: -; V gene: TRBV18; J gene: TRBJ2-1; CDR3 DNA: TGTGCCAGCTCACCACCGGGCCTAGCGGAGTACAATGAGCAGTTCTTC; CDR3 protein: CASSPPGLAEYNEQFF
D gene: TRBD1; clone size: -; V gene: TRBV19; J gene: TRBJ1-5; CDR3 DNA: TGTGCCAGTAGTAGCCGGACAGGGATGAGCAATCAGCCCCAGCATTTT; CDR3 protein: CASSSRTGMSNQPQHF
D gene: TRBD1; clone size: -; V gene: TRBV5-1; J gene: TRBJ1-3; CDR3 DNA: TGCGCCAGCAGCTTAGGGGGACAGGGGACTGGAAACACCATATATTTT; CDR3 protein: CASSLGGQGTGNTIYF
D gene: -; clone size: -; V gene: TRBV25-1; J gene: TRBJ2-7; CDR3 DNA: TGTGCCAGCAGTGAATATTTAGGTGGGGCCTACGAGCAGTACTTC; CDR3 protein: CASSEYLGGAYEQYF
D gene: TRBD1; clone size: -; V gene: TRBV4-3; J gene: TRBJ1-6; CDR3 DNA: TGCGCCAGCAGCCAAGTCGCTGACAGGGCAGGATCACCCCTCCACTTT; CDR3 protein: CASSQVADRAGSPLHF
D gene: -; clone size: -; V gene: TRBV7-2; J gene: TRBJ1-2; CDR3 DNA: TGTGCCAGCATCCCACCAGGGAGAGCGGAATATGGCTACACCTTC; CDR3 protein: CASIPPGRAEYGYTF
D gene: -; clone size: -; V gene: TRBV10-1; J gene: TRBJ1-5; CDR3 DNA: TGCGCCATACAGACCGAGATGATCAGTCAGCCCCAGCATTTT; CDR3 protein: CAIQTEMISQPQHF